What follows are 31 T cell receptor beta chains derived from one specimen sequenced in a study of T cell repertoires in cytomegalovirus infection. TCRdb analysed the reads with MiXCR anew, one entry per CDR3 protein. The table has 200,000 to 250,000 distinct CDR3 sequences, 22% seen once; the top ten hold 18%. The sequenced material came from CD8+ T cells from PBMCs. These receptors all come from a human donor in good health (CMV status not recorded). Some clones in this sample may be carry-over from other donors' samples.

The V gene is TRBV5-5, the J gene TRBJ2-1, with D uncertain. The V end lost 4 bases, the J end lost 6 bases, and 5 bases lay between the germline ends. The CDR3 is made up of 11 amino acids. CDR1 and CDR2 (germline): SGHKS, YYEKEE (reference sequence). Here the CDR3 DNA reads TGTGCCAGCAGCCAGTCCAATGAGCAGTTCTTC. Translating it yields CASSQSNEQFF.

This clonotype showed up many times. The rearrangement joins TRBV7-2 to TRBJ2-7, with D maybe TRBD1 (6 bases). The CDR3 runs 12 residues. Germline CDR1 reads SGHTA; CDR2 reads FQGNSA. V was shortened by 1 base and J by 7 bases, with 8 bases between the two germline ends. The CDR3 bases are TGTGCCAGCAGCTTAGGGACAGCGGAGCAGTACTTC. Translated: CASSLGTAEQYF. The full variable domain, its missing parts supplied by reference TRBV7-2 and TRBJ2-7, is GAGVSQSPSNKVTEKGKDVELRCDPISGHTALYWYRQSLGQGLEFLIYFQGNSAPDKSGLPSDRFSAERTGGSVSTLTIQRTQQEDSAVYLCASSLGTAEQYFGPGTRLTVT.

The chain recombines TRBV12-3 or TRBV12-4 with TRBJ2-7; perhaps TRBD2 as D (6 bases). With 3 bases removed from V and 3 bases from J, the gap between germline ends came to 12 bases. This CDR3 contains 14 residues. The CDR3 sequence is CASSFAGMLYEQYF. As DNA, the CDR3 is TGTGCCAGCAGTTTTGCGGGGATGCTCTACGAGCAGTACTTC.

The chain couples TRBV2 to TRBJ2-1; D not certain. Germline lookup yields CDR1 SNHLY and CDR2 FYNNEI. The CDR3 runs to 10 residues. V was cut by 7 bases and J by 6 bases, with 4 bases left in between. For the CDR3, the DNA is TGTGCCAGCAACGCCAATGAGCAGTTCTTC. Translating gives CASNANEQFF.

Points on this clonotype: A read error may be the cause here, since a much bigger clone is one base away. The chain uses TRBV11-2 and TRBJ1-5, with D hard to call. The end of the DNA fits TRBJ2-3 better, so the J call may be wrong. CDR1 and CDR2 (germline): SGHAT, FQNNGV. The CDR3 is made up of 13 amino acids. CDR3 in amino acids: CASSLMGNQPQYF. In nucleotides, the CDR3 is TGTGCCAGCAGCTTAATGGGCAATCAGCCCCAGTATTTT.

At least ten counts were recorded for this clonotype. The V and J genes are TRBV19 and TRBJ2-7, with D possibly being TRBD2 (5 bases). The ends were cut back, 5 bases at V and 6 bases at J, with 14 bases in the middle. Germline-derived CDR1 and CDR2 are LNHDA and SQIVND (reference sequence). The CDR3 totals 13 residues. CDR3 protein: CASSGSHFSEQYF. The CDR3 coding sequence is TGTGCCAGTAGTGGGAGTCACTTCAGCGAGCAGTACTTC.

This clonotype was counted only a few times. This chain joins TRBV4-1 and TRBJ1-6, with TRBD1 matching 7 bases. The germline V gene encodes CDR1 MGHRA and CDR2 YSYEKL. Trimming cost V 0 bases and J 9 bases; bases outside gene matches: 11. CDR3 length equals 17 residues. CDR3 coding DNA: TGCGCCAGCAGCCAAGATCCCCCGGACAGGTTCAGTTCACCCCTCCACTTT. It encodes CASSQDPPDRFSSPLHF.

This clonotype appeared many times. The genes are TRBV7-9 and TRBJ2-1; TRBD1 is a possible D gene (6 bases). This CDR3 is built from 14 residues. CDR1 is SEHNR and CDR2 is FQNEAQ in the germline V gene (reference sequence). V was cut by 8 bases and J by 3 bases, with 14 bases left in between. CDR3 in DNA: TGTGCCAGCGACAGACAGGACCGCTACAATGAGCAGTTCTTC. Protein product: CASDRQDRYNEQFF.

This clonotype was found many times. This chain joins TRBV7-9 and TRBJ2-1, with 10 nucleotides matching TRBD2. Unmatched junction bases numbered 8, after V lost 3 bases and J lost 0 bases. The CDR3 runs to 18 residues. The V gene's germline CDR1 is SEHNR and CDR2 FQNEAQ (reference sequence). This CDR3 reads CASSFLAGAINSYNEQFF. The CDR3 nucleotides read TGTGCCAGCAGCTTTCTAGCGGGGGCCATTAACTCCTACAATGAGCAGTTCTTC. The full variable domain, in which reference TRBV7-9 and TRBJ2-1 provide the parts outside the CDR3, is DTGVSQNPRHKITKRGQNVTFRCDPISEHNRLYWYRQTLGQGPEFLTYFQNEAQLEKSRLLSDRFSAERPKGSFSTLEIQRTEQGDSAMYLCASSFLAGAINSYNEQFFGPGTRLTVL.

Only a few counts were recorded for this clonotype. The gene calls are TRBV6-2 or TRBV6-3 and TRBJ2-1, with 8 nucleotides matching TRBD2. Germline CDR1 is MNHEY and CDR2 is SVGEGT. Losses at the gene ends were 6 bases for V and 0 bases for J; bases not matched to a gene: 10. This CDR3 spans 17 amino acids. The CDR3 spells CASRELLAASSYNEQFF. The CDR3 bases are TGTGCCAGCAGAGAATTACTAGCGGCCAGCTCCTACAATGAGCAGTTCTTC.

This clonotype was observed a few times. The genes are TRBV20-1 and TRBJ2-1; 9 bases are a match to TRBD1. CDR1 is DFQATT, CDR2 SNEGSKA, per germline (reference sequence). J gave up 9 bases and V 4 bases, and 4 bases lay outside the gene matches. The length of the CDR3 is 12 residues. The CDR3 is CSAIRQGVEQFF. The CDR3 nucleotides read TGCAGTGCTATCAGACAGGGGGTTGAGCAGTTCTTC.

The rearrangement joins TRBV10-3 to TRBJ2-7; 13 bases match TRBD2. V was clipped by 4 bases and J by 3 bases; unmatched bases: 0. The CDR3 sequence is 14 residues long. Germline assignment: CDR1 ENHRY and CDR2 SYGVKD. DNA for the CDR3: TGTGCCATCAGTGGGACTAGCGGGGGCTACGAGCAGTACTTC. Amino acid sequence: CAISGTSGGYEQYF.

Of note for this clonotype: An end of the junction differs from the germline gene, which may be a read error. The rearrangement uses TRBV4-2 and TRBJ1-2; D uncertain. CDR3 length: 14 residues. Germline V CDR1 and CDR2: LGHNA, YNFKEQ. The CDR3 bases are TGTGCCGGCAGCCAAGATGGCAGCGGGCTTGGCTACACCTTC. Its translation: CAGSQDGSGLGYTF.

In its sample, this clonotype was seen many times. The chain links TRBV3-1 to TRBJ1-2; 7 bases match TRBD1. The CDR3 is 14 amino acids. CDR1 and CDR2 (germline): LGHDT, YNNKEL (reference sequence). The junction had 4 bases not matched to a gene; V was cut back by 4 bases and J by 2 bases. The CDR3 loop is CASSPWTGNYGYTF. In nucleotides, the CDR3 is TGTGCCAGCAGCCCCTGGACAGGAAACTATGGCTACACCTTC.

The genes are TRBV20-1 and TRBJ2-2; tentatively, D is TRBD1 or TRBD2 (7 bases each). The CDR3 consists of 14 residues. Trimming took 1 base from V and 5 from J, leaving 11 bases between them. The germline V gene has CDR1 DFQATT and CDR2 SNEGSKA (reference sequence). Here the CDR3 reads CSARARGGTGELFF. As DNA, the CDR3 is TGCAGTGCTAGAGCCAGGGGGGGAACCGGGGAGCTGTTTTTT.

Ten or more counts support this clonotype. This chain connects TRBV25-1 to TRBJ2-2; possible D gene TRBD1, 5 bases. The CDR3 contains 16 residues. Deletions cut 1 base from V and 2 bases from J, with 11 bases between. Germline CDR1 reads MGHDK; CDR2 reads SYGVNS. CDR3 protein: CASSEFNRPNTGELFF. For the CDR3, the DNA is TGTGCCAGCAGTGAATTCAACAGGCCCAACACCGGGGAGCTGTTTTTT.

The sample holds many counts of this clonotype. This sequence joins TRBV7-9 and TRBJ2-7, with 9 bases fitting TRBD1. The V gene's germline CDR1 is SEHNR and CDR2 FQNEAQ (reference sequence). The CDR3 length is 15 residues. The trim removed 6 bases at V and 1 base at J, leaving 7 bases unmatched. CDR3 amino acids: CASSQGTGLSYEQYF. The DNA for the CDR3 is TGTGCCAGCAGTCAAGGGACAGGGCTGTCCTACGAGCAGTACTTC.

This clonotype was picked up many times. The chain couples TRBV7-8 to TRBJ2-1; 9 bases map to TRBD2. The CDR3 totals 18 residues. From germline, CDR1 is SGHVS and CDR2 FQNEAQ. With V trimmed by 1 base and J by 1 base, 8 bases remained unmatched. CDR3 protein: CASSLGGGAGRSYNEQFF. The CDR3 DNA reads as TGTGCCAGCAGCTTAGGCGGGGGGGCCGGGAGATCCTACAATGAGCAGTTCTTC.

The chain joins TRBV5-1 to TRBJ2-1; 8 bases agree with TRBD2. V shed 4 bases, J shed 0 bases, and the junction held 9 bases outside the gene matches. The CDR3 has 17 amino acids. Germline V gene sequence: CDR1 SGHRS, CDR2 YFSETQ. CDR3 in DNA: TGCGCCAGCAGCCCCGGTAGCGGGACCAGCTCCTACAATGAGCAGTTCTTC. Amino acids: CASSPGSGTSSYNEQFF.

On this clonotype itself: Here the CDR3 omits its conserved ending phenylalanine or tryptophan, so a read error is the likely source. The CDR3 sequence is CASSLDSATDTQYL. In DNA, the CDR3 is TGCGCCAGCAGCCTCGACAGTGCGACAGATACGCAGTATTTA. The chain links TRBV4-1 to TRBJ2-3, with D possibly matching TRBD1 (5 bases). CDR3 length: 14 amino acids. The V and J ends lost 4 bases and 3 bases respectively, with 11 bases between them. The germline V gene encodes CDR1 MGHRA and CDR2 YSYEKL.

This clonotype was seen a few times. J is TRBJ2-1 and V is TRBV7-2, with 10 bases aligning to TRBD1. This CDR3 contains 14 residues. Trimming removed 2 bases from V and 10 bases from J; junction bases left unmatched: 5. Germline V gene sequence: CDR1 SGHTA, CDR2 FQGNSA. DNA of the CDR3: TGTGCCAGCAGCTTATGGGACAGGGGCGGGGAGCAGTTCTTC. This gives the protein CASSLWDRGGEQFF.

The chain links TRBV4-1 to TRBJ1-2; no clear D gene. V shed 0 bases and J shed 3 bases, with 14 bases lying between them. Per germline, CDR1 MGHRA and CDR2 YSYEKL. CDR3 length: 16 amino acids. Written as DNA, the CDR3 is TGCGCCAGCAGCCAAGATCCTTATCGCAGCGACTATGGCTACACCTTC. Encoded protein: CASSQDPYRSDYGYTF.

The chain carries TRBV20-1 and TRBJ1-5; D is undetermined. This CDR3 has 17 residues. Germline V gene sequence: CDR1 DFQATT, CDR2 SNEGSKA (reference sequence). V was trimmed by 6 bases and J by 8 bases, leaving 29 bases between them. CDR3 region: CSAGDPQGEGLSKPQHF. CDR3 nucleotides: TGCAGTGCCGGCGACCCCCAAGGCGAAGGATTAAGTAAGCCCCAGCATTTT.

The chain joins TRBV27 to TRBJ2-7; D may be TRBD1 or TRBD2 (5 bases each). This CDR3 has 16 residues. Germline V gene lookup returns CDR1 MNHEY and CDR2 SMNVEV (reference sequence). Trimming removed 5 bases at V and 2 bases at J, with 19 bases between. CDR3 in amino acids: CASSPEQGAAPYEQYF. DNA for the CDR3: TGTGCCAGCAGTCCCGAGCAGGGAGCGGCCCCCTACGAGCAGTACTTC.

This sequence joins TRBV9 and TRBJ1-1; the D is unclear. The CDR3 is 14 residues long. The V end was cut by 0 bases, the J end by 0 bases, with 6 bases between. Looked up from germline, CDR1 is SGDLS and CDR2 is YYNGEE. The CDR3 nucleotides are TGTGCCAGCAGCGTAGAACCCATGAACACTGAAGCTTTCTTT. This encodes CASSVEPMNTEAFF. The full variable domain, its missing parts supplied by reference TRBV9 and TRBJ1-1, is DSGVTQTPKHLITATGQRVTLRCSPRSGDLSVYWYQQSLDQGLQFLIQYYNGEERAKGNILERFSAQQFPDLHSELNLSSLELGDSALYFCASSVEPMNTEAFFGQGTRLTVV.

V and J are TRBV28 and TRBJ2-7, with TRBD1 identical over 8 bases. Germline CDR1 reads MDHEN; CDR2 reads SYDVKM. This CDR3 region has 16 residues. Trimming took 3 bases from V and 2 from J; bases not matched to a gene: 9. DNA of the CDR3: TGTGCCAGCAGTTTCACGATCGGGACAGGCACCTACGAGCAGTACTTC. This codes for CASSFTIGTGTYEQYF.

J is TRBJ2-5 and V is TRBV20-1; D could derive from TRBD1 or TRBD2 (6 bases each). Trimming left V 0 bases short and J 5 bases short, with 16 bases between. Germline V gene sequence: CDR1 DFQATT, CDR2 SNEGSKA (reference sequence). The CDR3 length is 15 residues. CDR3 region: CSARDMRGAIETQYF. The CDR3 DNA follows: TGCAGTGCTAGAGATATGAGGGGGGCCATCGAGACCCAGTACTTC.

The genes are TRBV10-3 and TRBJ2-1; possibly TRBD1 for D (5 bases). Germline V gives CDR1 ENHRY, CDR2 SYGVKD. This CDR3 has 12 amino acids. V lost 7 bases, J lost 4 bases, and 8 bases lay in between. CDR3 coding DNA: TGTGCCATCACGACAGTTTACAATGAGCAGTTCTTC. Translating gives CAITTVYNEQFF.

This clonotype was seen a handful of times. The CDR3 DNA sequence: TGTGCCACCAGTGATCTAGGGACAGGGAAACAGCCCCAGCATTTT. Translating gives CATSDLGTGKQPQHF. The V call is TRBV24-1, the J call TRBJ1-5, with 9 bases aligning to TRBD1. The CDR3 runs to 15 residues. CDR1 and CDR2 (germline): KGHDR, SFDVKD. The J segment lost 7 bases and the V segment lost 3 bases, leaving 6 bases of the junction unmatched.

J is TRBJ2-1 and V is TRBV3-1, with 11 nucleotides matching TRBD2. The junction had 9 bases not matched to a gene; V was cut back by 3 bases and J by 8 bases. The CDR3 has 16 amino acids. Germline CDR1 and CDR2: LGHDT and YNNKEL (reference sequence). The CDR3 here is CASSHRLAGPGDEQFF. In nucleotides, the CDR3 is TGTGCCAGCAGCCACCGACTAGCGGGGCCGGGGGATGAGCAGTTCTTC.

A few counts support this clonotype. This chain links TRBV7-2 with TRBJ2-1; 8 nucleotides match TRBD1. V lost 4 bases and J lost 4; bases outside the gene matches: 3. The CDR3 runs to 14 residues. Germline V gene lookup returns CDR1 SGHTA and CDR2 FQGNSA. The CDR3 DNA sequence: TGTGCCAGCAGCTACCGGACAGGGTACAATGAGCAGTTCTTC. Translating gives CASSYRTGYNEQFF.